One and the same sample provided the 20 T cell receptor beta chains below, sequenced in a study of blood T cell repertoires in COVID-19. Some clones are missing from TCRdb's copy, which holds only in-frame ones; the method was immunoSEQ multiplex PCR. The sample holds 70,000 to 80,000 clones, less than 95% seen once. The sample taken for sequencing was peripheral blood. The receptor set was obtained from a woman aged 55 to 70 with active COVID-19.

The chain links TRBV6-5 to TRBJ1-2, with a tentative D call TRBD1 (5 bases). There are 15 residues in the CDR3. Germline lookup yields CDR1 MNHEY and CDR2 SVGAGI. Trimming stripped 5 bases from V and 3 bases from J, with 16 bases between. The CDR3: CASSIRGSWDYGYTF. The CDR3 nucleotides are TGTGCCAGCAGTATAAGGGGCTCCTGGGACTATGGCTACACCTTC.

V usage is TRBV7-2 and J usage is TRBJ2-3; D remains ambiguous. This CDR3 contains 14 residues. Germline V gene sequence: CDR1 SGHTA, CDR2 FQGNSA. The ends were cut back, 5 bases at V and 0 bases at J, with 9 bases in the middle. The DNA of the CDR3 is TGTGCCAGCAGCGTATTGGCTAGCACAGATACGCAGTATTTT. Its protein product is CASSVLASTDTQYF.

This rearrangement joins TRBV7-2 to TRBJ2-1; TRBD2 matches 8 bases. CDR1 is SGHTA, CDR2 FQGNSA, per germline. This CDR3 comprises 15 residues. V lost 5 bases to trimming and J lost 3 bases; unmatched junction nucleotides: 6. The CDR3 DNA follows: TGTGCCAGCAGCCACGACGGGAGGGACTACAATGAGCAGTTCTTC. This encodes CASSHDGRDYNEQFF.

V and J are TRBV4-1 and TRBJ2-1, with 7 bases aligning to TRBD2. Germline CDR1 MGHRA, CDR2 YSYEKL. Unmatched junction bases numbered 5, after V lost 4 bases and J lost 8 bases. The CDR3 consists of 13 residues. The CDR3 DNA follows: TGCGCCAGCAGCCCCAAGGGGAGGGATGAGCAGTTCTTC. Translated: CASSPKGRDEQFF.

The CDR3 region is CATSDHPHNTGELFF. DNA of the CDR3: TGTGCCACCAGTGATCATCCACACAACACCGGGGAGCTGTTTTTT. The rearrangement uses TRBV24-1 and TRBJ2-2, with no clear D. Germline V gene data show CDR1 as KGHDR and CDR2 as SFDVKD. This CDR3 has 15 amino acids. With 3 bases removed from V and 2 bases from J, the gap between germline ends came to 9 bases.

This clone has more than one count but fewer than ten. The rearrangement links TRBV7-9 to TRBJ2-7, with TRBD1 identical over 8 bases. Trimming took 5 bases from V and 0 from J; bases not matched to a gene: 3. Germline loops: CDR1 SEHNR, CDR2 FQNEAQ (reference sequence). The CDR3 extends over 14 amino acids. The chain's CDR3 is CASSPGQVSYEQYF. CDR3 coding DNA: TGTGCCAGCAGCCCGGGACAGGTCTCCTACGAGCAGTACTTC.

The chain carries TRBV5-5 and TRBJ1-1, with D possibly being TRBD1 (6 bases). Germline assignment: CDR1 SGHKS and CDR2 YYEKEE (reference sequence). The CDR3 runs 16 residues. V lost 4 bases to trimming and J lost 5 bases, with 21 bases between them. CDR3 region: CASSPAIGGRETEAFF. The CDR3 coding sequence is TGTGCCAGCAGCCCCGCGATAGGGGGAAGGGAGACTGAAGCTTTCTTT.

This CDR3 reads CASSPRARSTGELFF. CDR3 coding DNA: TGTGCCAGCAGCCCACGAGCCCGGAGCACCGGGGAGCTGTTTTTT. The chain has TRBV7-8 and TRBJ2-2; D gene uncertain. This CDR3 comprises 15 residues. Germline lookup yields CDR1 SGHVS and CDR2 FQNEAQ. The V end was cut by 5 bases, the J end by 4 bases, with 14 bases between.

This rearrangement joins TRBV2 to TRBJ2-5; 9 bases match TRBD1. This CDR3 contains 13 residues. V trimming: 3 bases; J trimming: 11 bases; junction bases outside the gene matches: 7. The germline V gene encodes CDR1 SNHLY and CDR2 FYNNEI. The CDR3 nucleotides are TGTGCCAGCAGTGACGGGACAGGGAAGAATCAGTACTTC. Translation gives CASSDGTGKNQYF.

Only a few counts were recorded for this clone. The V gene is TRBV2, the J gene TRBJ1-2; TRBD1 is a possible D gene (6 bases). V lost 9 bases and J 0 bases, leaving 11 bases between the germline ends. CDR3 length: 13 residues. Germline-derived CDR1 and CDR2 are SNHLY and FYNNEI. CDR3 DNA sequence: TGTGCCAGTAACCGGGACACTAACTATGGCTACACCTTC. Amino acid sequence: CASNRDTNYGYTF. Full variable domain (rest looked up from reference TRBV2 and TRBJ1-2): EPEVTQTPSHQVTQMGQEVILRCVPISNHLYFYWYRQILGQKVEFLVSFYNNEISEKSEIFDDQFSVERPDGSNFTLKIRSTKLEDSAMYFCASNRDTNYGYTFGSGTRLTVV.

This rearrangement joins TRBV19 to TRBJ2-6; the D is unclear. The germline V gene has CDR1 LNHDA and CDR2 SQIVND (reference sequence). V lost 2 bases and J 3 bases, leaving 8 bases between the germline ends. CDR3 length: 15 amino acids. In DNA form, the CDR3 reads TGTGCCAGTAGTATAACGGGTCTTGGGGCCAACGTCCTGACTTTC. Translation gives CASSITGLGANVLTF. Full variable domain (outside the CDR3, taken from reference TRBV19 and TRBJ2-6): DGGITQSPKYLFRKEGQNVTLSCEQNLNHDAMYWYRQDPGQGLRLIYYSQIVNDFQKGDIAEGYSVSREKKESFPLTVTSAQKNPTAFYLCASSITGLGANVLTFGAGSRLTVL.

The gene calls are TRBV11-2 and TRBJ1-1; perhaps TRBD1 as D (5 bases). Germline-derived CDR1 and CDR2 are SGHAT and FQNNGV. The V end was cut by 4 bases, the J end by 11 bases, with 14 bases between. CDR3 length equals 12 residues. CDR3 in amino acids: CASSSIRVGAFF. The DNA of the CDR3 is TGTGCCAGCAGCTCTATCAGGGTAGGTGCTTTCTTT.

This sequence joins TRBV4-1 and TRBJ2-3; TRBD2 aligns across 7 bases. With 7 bases clipped from V and 5 bases from J, the junction kept 6 bases outside the gene matches. This CDR3 comprises 13 residues. Germline V gives CDR1 MGHRA, CDR2 YSYEKL. The CDR3 DNA sequence: TGCGCCAGCAATGGCGGGAGCGTAGATACGCAGTATTTT. This translates into CASNGGSVDTQYF.

The V call is TRBV28, the J call TRBJ2-7; D is possibly TRBD2 (6 bases). V gave up 6 bases and J gave up 4 bases, with 19 bases separating them. The CDR3 is made up of 15 amino acids. Germline V CDR1 and CDR2: MDHEN, SYDVKM. The CDR3 is CASSYGTRSYYEQYF. The CDR3, as DNA: TGTGCCAGCAGCTATGGGACTCGGAGCTATTACGAGCAGTACTTC.

J is TRBJ2-1 and V is TRBV19; 10 bases fit TRBD2. Germline CDR1 LNHDA, CDR2 SQIVND (reference sequence). The CDR3 has 17 amino acids. J was trimmed by 2 bases and V by 7 bases; bases with no gene match: 11. This chain's CDR3 is CASKAPSGRGPYNEQFF. The CDR3 DNA follows: TGTGCCAGTAAGGCCCCTAGCGGGAGAGGGCCCTACAATGAGCAGTTCTTC.

The chain combines TRBV4-1 with TRBJ2-5; 8 nucleotides line up with TRBD2. With V trimmed by 0 bases and J by 1 base, 10 bases remained unmatched. CDR3 size: 18 residues. CDR1 MGHRA and CDR2 YSYEKL come from the germline V gene. The CDR3 sequence is CASSQDRPIAGIQETQYF. The CDR3 DNA reads as TGCGCCAGCAGCCAAGACAGGCCTATAGCGGGGATCCAAGAGACCCAGTACTTC.

This chain's CDR3 is CASSFPGDQPQHF. DNA of the CDR3: TGTGCCAGCAGCTTCCCGGGGGATCAGCCCCAGCATTTT. The V and J genes are TRBV7-9 and TRBJ1-5, with D perhaps matching TRBD1 (5 bases). The germline gives CDR1 SEHNR, CDR2 FQNEAQ (reference sequence). Trimming left V 3 bases short and J 5 bases short, with 8 bases between. This CDR3 is built from 13 residues. Looking up the rest from reference TRBV7-9 and TRBJ1-5 gives the full variable domain: DTGVSQNPRHKITKRGQNVTFRCDPISEHNRLYWYRQTLGQGPEFLTYFQNEAQLEKSRLLSDRFSAERPKGSFSTLEIQRTEQGDSAMYLCASSFPGDQPQHFGDGTRLSIL.

The CDR3 sequence: CASSSRSENNYGYTF. The CDR3, as DNA: TGTGCCAGCAGTTCGAGATCCGAGAATAACTATGGCTACACCTTC. The rearrangement joins TRBV28 to TRBJ1-2, with D hard to call. V was shortened by 4 bases and J by 1 base, with 13 bases between the two germline ends. Germline CDR1 MDHEN, CDR2 SYDVKM. This CDR3 spans 15 amino acids.

For the CDR3, the DNA is TGTGCCAGCAGCCGTTTGGGACAGAGCTCTGGAAACACCATATATTTT. This sequence encodes CASSRLGQSSGNTIYF. V gene TRBV3-1 (or the pseudogene TRBV3-2) combines with J gene TRBJ1-3; the match to TRBD1 covers 7 bases. Germline CDR1 and CDR2: LGHDT and YNNKEL (reference sequence). The CDR3 is 16 amino acids. The junction had 6 bases not matched to a gene; V was cut back by 4 bases and J by 0 bases.

The gene calls are TRBV4-1 and TRBJ2-2, with a possible D match to TRBD1 (6 bases). The V end lost 2 bases, the J end lost 4 bases, and 8 bases lay between the germline ends. Germline V lookup: CDR1 MGHRA, CDR2 YSYEKL. This CDR3 comprises 14 residues. DNA of the CDR3: TGCGCCAGCAGCCAACACAGGGTCACCGGGGAGCTGTTTTTT. Encoded protein: CASSQHRVTGELFF.